This T cell receptor beta chain was profiled in a study of T-cell reconstitution after alpha-beta-depleted transplantation in children. Per germline, CDR1 SGHTA and CDR2 FQGNSA. V gave up 8 bases and J gave up 10 bases; unmatched junction bases: 10. The CDR3 runs to 14 residues. It was with unique molecular identifiers that the TCRbeta library was prepared. One entry per CDR3 protein, called by TCRdb with MiXCR from the PCR reads. The table includes around 600,000 distinct CDR3 sequences, 10% detected once. The gene calls are TRBV7-2 and TRBJ2-3; 12 nucleotides match TRBD1. The TCR originated in a human donor who donated a stem cell graft to a child with acute myeloid leukemia. This sample comprised PBMCs from the stem cell graft donor, obtained from the stem cell graft. The CDR3 coding sequence is TGTGCCAGCGGCCCCCGGGACAGGGGGCGGGCGCAGTATTTT. Protein sequence: CASGPRDRGRAQYF.